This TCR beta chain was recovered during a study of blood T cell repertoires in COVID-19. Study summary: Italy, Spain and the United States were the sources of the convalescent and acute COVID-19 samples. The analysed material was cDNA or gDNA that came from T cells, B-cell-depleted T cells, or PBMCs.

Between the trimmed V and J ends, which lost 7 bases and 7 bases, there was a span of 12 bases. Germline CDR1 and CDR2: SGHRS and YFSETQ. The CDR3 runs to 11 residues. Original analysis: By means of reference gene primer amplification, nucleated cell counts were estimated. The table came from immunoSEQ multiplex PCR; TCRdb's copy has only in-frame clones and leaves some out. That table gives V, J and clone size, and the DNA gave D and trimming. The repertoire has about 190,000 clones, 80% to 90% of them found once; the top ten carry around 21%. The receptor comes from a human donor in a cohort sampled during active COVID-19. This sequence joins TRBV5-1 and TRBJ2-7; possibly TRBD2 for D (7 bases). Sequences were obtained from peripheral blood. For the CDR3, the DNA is TGCGCCAGCCGAGGGGGGGAGGAGCAGTACTTC. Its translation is CASRGGEEQYF.